The clone carrying this T cell receptor (beta chain) was observed many times. Its matching antigen is unknown. This record comes from a study of CD8 T cells in ankylosing spondylitis. Study conclusions and caveats: Apparently characteristic of ankylosing spondylitis blood was a TCR beta motif (fewer than ten highly homologous variants).

TCRdb re-analysed the 5' RACE reads in MiXCR, keeping a single row per CDR3 protein. The table lists a few hundred thousand distinct CDR3 sequences, approximately 20% of them singletons. This CDR3 has 11 residues. V was shortened by 5 bases and J by 10 bases, with 9 bases between the two germline ends. The J gene is TRBJ2-1, the V gene TRBV12-3 or TRBV12-4; no clear D. Input material: blood, either unsorted or a sorted T cell fraction (not recorded which). This TCR was recovered from a male donor with ankylosing spondylitis. The CDR3 reads CASSAHQEQFF. For the CDR3, the DNA is TGTGCCAGCAGTGCCCACCAGGAGCAGTTCTTC.